The subject of this entry is one T cell receptor beta chain. The trim removed 3 bases at V and 6 bases at J, leaving 5 bases unmatched. Per the germline V gene, CDR1 is PRHDT and CDR2 is FYEKMQ (reference sequence). This CDR3 region has 14 residues. This entry is derived from a study of T cell changes during pregnancy in multiple sclerosis. The assay was immunoSEQ multiplex PCR, and TCRdb's table has in-frame clones only and misses some. The sample lists roughly 46,000 clones, approximately 92% occurring once. V is TRBV13 and J is TRBJ2-1, with 7 bases fitting TRBD2. The material was peripheral blood, obtained in the third trimester of pregnancy. The TCR originated in a female donor with multiple sclerosis, enrolled in a pregnancy study. The CDR3 here is CASSFPRESNEQFF. As DNA, the CDR3 is TGTGCCAGCAGCTTCCCGCGGGAGAGCAATGAGCAGTTCTTC. Complete variable domain (other parts from reference TRBV13 and TRBJ2-1): AAGVIQSPRHLIKEKRETATLKCYPIPRHDTVYWYQQGPGQDPQFLISFYEKMQSDKGSIPDRFSAQQFSDYHSELNMSSLELGDSALYFCASSFPRESNEQFFGPGTRLTVL.